This T cell receptor (beta chain) was recorded in a study of blood T cell repertoires in COVID-19 (dated by TCRdb to the early 2020s). For context, the study as a whole: The collaborator samples originated in the United States, Italy and Spain and spanned the acute and convalescent phases of COVID-19. A freely available public database, intended as a resource for researchers studying the immune response to SARS-CoV-2, is where the repertoires were released. The material from the prospective study consisted of cDNA or gDNA derived from T cells, B-cell-depleted T cells, or PBMCs. The dataset comprised deeply sampled blood TCRbeta repertoires from subjects exposed to, actively infected with, or recovered from COVID-19. A de-identified subject ID, COVID-19 status, age in years and sex were almost always included in the sample metadata. The samples were drawn from the first 160 participants of the ongoing ImmuneRACE study and from roughly 1,300 subjects provided by 6 global collaborators. Where HLA class I and class II types were available, the types were taken from metadata supplied by the sample provider, not from assay-based typing.

The immunoSEQ Assay, a bias-controlled multiplex PCR, was used to amplify TCRbeta CDR3 regions from genomic DNA. The original methods were these. The number of nucleated cells in each sample was estimated from the amplification of reference gene primers within the assay. To quantify the absolute abundance of each unique TCRbeta CDR3 rearrangement, sequence reads were collapsed and filtered. For each sample, productive Simpson clonality was calculated as the square root of Simpson's diversity index over productive rearrangements. The table comes from immuneACCESS by way of TCRdb, which keeps in-frame sequences with V and J called. Part of the clones is missing from these tables; in studies checked, under half for an unresolved V gene and the rest for unknown reasons. The V and J calls and the clone size are those of that table, but D and trimming were determined from the DNA. The sample table holds approximately 150,000 clones, of which approximately 87% were seen once. Around 11% of the sample is taken by the ten largest.

Taken from cysteine to phenylalanine, the CDR3 has 14 residues. Of all the DNA, just the CDR3 is kept, 42 bases in frame from base 1. Looking up the germline V gene yields CDR1 MDHEN and CDR2 SYDVKM. V is pared back by 5 bases and J by 2 bases, with 13 bases lying between the germline termini. About this clone itself: The clone's antigen remains unknown. No quality values exist for individual bases; no much larger clone is one base distant.

The study at large found these results: Clinical and demographic metadata were provided uncurated, with the amount varying by source and participant.

In the prospective study, participants were roughly 18 to 90 years old, resided in approximately 22 geographic areas of the United States, and were enrolled through a virtual design. In the prospective study, participants were assigned to cohorts based on the clinical history participants reported in a screening survey and a study questionnaire. ImmuneRACE Cohort 3 recovered participants were defined by two consecutive negative NP/OP PCR tests, healthcare professional clearance, or symptom resolution. In the prospective study, whole blood, serum and a nasopharyngeal or oropharyngeal swab were collected from each participant by mobile phlebotomists. Participants in the prospective study had the option to provide additional blood draws and questionnaires over a roughly 2-month period. Prospective study blood samples were shipped either frozen or at room temperature before DNA extraction.

Sequencing was carried out using PBMCs or T cells enriched from blood (not recorded which). The V and J genes are TRBV28 and TRBJ2-7; a tentative D match to TRBD1 spans 5 bases. The TCR was taken from a man between 60 and 75 years old who had recovered from COVID-19. The CDR3 loop reads CASSPHQGTYEQYF. The nucleotide sequence reads TGTGCCAGCAGTCCACATCAGGGAACCTACGAGCAGTACTTC. Reference TRBV28 and TRBJ2-7 genes cover what lies past the CDR3, so the full variable domain is DVKVTQSSRYLVKRTGEKVFLECVQDMDHENMFWYRQDPGLGLRLIYFSYDVKMKEKGDIPEGYSVSREKKERFSLILESASTNQTSMYLCASSPHQGTYEQYFGPGTRLTVT.